This TCR beta chain emerged from a study of shared clonotypes between healthy human individuals. Study results and limitations: The generation probabilities recorded for non-shared clonotypes fell below those of clonotypes shared by all four donors.

Healthy HIV-negative adults with no recent acute infections or vaccinations were recruited as donors. The test was conducted at deep level. Assay used: immunoSEQ multiplex PCR; TCRdb lists only in-frame clones, some missing. Here the sample spans more than 2,000,000 clones, around 90% being singletons. Notes on this clone: What it binds is unknown.

Sequencing was done on a sample of naive CD4+ T cells sorted from blood. Subset in this sample: CD45RA+ positively selected. The source of this sequence is a man between 18 and 35 years old in good health.

The CDR3, as DNA: TGCGCCAGCAGCTTGGCCCAAGGGGGGGCCCATGGCTACACCTTC. This encodes CASSLAQGGAHGYTF. This chain joins TRBV5-1 and TRBJ1-2, with D possibly being TRBD1 (6 bases). The ends were cut back, 0 bases at V and 6 bases at J, with 15 bases in the middle. Germline lookup yields CDR1 SGHRS and CDR2 YFSETQ. CDR3 size: 15 residues.